This TCR beta chain was recovered during a study of breast tumors, draining lymph nodes, adjacent tissues. This clonotype appeared many times. What it binds is unknown. Findings of the study overall: Luminal-like breast cancer showed significantly greater tumor-nontumor repertoire similarity than basal-like breast cancer did. Tumors had less TCR diversity than lymph nodes, more than nontumor tissue.

The CDR3 totals 14 residues. Germline CDR1 is SQVTM and CDR2 is ANQGSEA. The J segment lost 4 bases and the V segment lost 7 bases, leaving 7 bases of the junction unmatched. The lymph nodes were axillary draining lymph nodes from breast cancer patients. TCRdb reanalysed the multiplex PCR reads using MiXCR and keeps one entry per CDR3 protein. The sample includes approximately 280,000 distinct CDR3 sequences, under 35% of them seen just once. The chain carries TRBV29-1 and TRBJ2-7, with 13 bases that match TRBD2. The sequence was obtained from a female donor with breast cancer. Some clones in this sample may be carry-over from other donors' samples. Material for sequencing was axillary lymph node tissue. CDR3 sequence reads: CSARTSGSGYEQYF. The CDR3 coding sequence is TGCAGCGCCCGGACTAGCGGGAGTGGATACGAGCAGTACTTC.